This entry lists 6 T cell receptor beta chains sequenced from one sample in a study of T cells in Graves' hyperthyroidism and ophthalmopathy (dated by TCRdb to about 2019). To prepare the library, multiplex PCR was applied. For sequencing, an Illumina HiSeq 2000 was employed. The TCR beta CDR3 regions were amplified from the RNA transcripts. A first-round RT-PCR of the TCR CDR3 used the HTBI primer set with the Qiagen OneStep RT-PCR kit. The public reads were quality trimmed at Q25 with fastp and then assembled into clones with MiXCR by TCRdb, keeping productive beta chains. Duplicate CDR3 protein sequences are folded into a single record with the most common DNA and genes. This sample gives approximately 600,000 distinct CDR3 sequences in total; about 15% of them show up just once. The top ten clonotypes cover over 3.5% of the sample. The sequencing input was blood. The receptor set was obtained from a woman in her 40s with Graves' ophthalmopathy.

J is TRBJ2-2 and V is TRBV6-5, with 7 nucleotides matching TRBD2. After removal of 2 bases from V and 4 bases from J, the junction contained 10 bases not matched to a gene. This CDR3 comprises 17 residues. Germline V gene sequence: CDR1 MNHEY, CDR2 SVGAGI. DNA of the CDR3: TGTGCCAGCAGTTACCGGCCACACGGGAGGACCACCGGGGAGCTGTTTTTT. It codes for CASSYRPHGRTTGELFF.

The V and J genes are TRBV9 and TRBJ2-7, with D possibly being TRBD2 (5 bases). The germline V and J ends were trimmed by 4 bases and 3 bases, with 14 bases remaining between them. Germline V gives CDR1 SGDLS, CDR2 YYNGEE. The CDR3 is 14 residues long. Here the CDR3 DNA reads TGTGCCAGCAGCCCAACCCCCGGGGACTACGAGCAGTACTTC. It encodes CASSPTPGDYEQYF.

This clonotype occurred many times. The chain is built from TRBV4-3 and TRBJ2-7, with 8 bases fitting TRBD1. The CDR3 length is 14 residues. Germline CDR1 LGHNA, CDR2 YSLEER. V dropped 4 bases and J dropped 6; count of bases not matched to a gene: 8. The CDR3 loop reads CASSRETTGVEQYF. The CDR3 nucleotides read TGCGCCAGCAGCCGTGAAACGACAGGGGTCGAGCAGTACTTC.

This clonotype was seen many times. The CDR3 sequence: CASSLFKMTGELFF. The CDR3 coding sequence is TGTGCCAGCAGTTTATTTAAGATGACCGGGGAGCTGTTTTTT. The rearrangement links TRBV27 to TRBJ2-2; D unresolved. CDR3 length: 14 amino acids. CDR1 and CDR2 from the germline V gene are MNHEY and SMNVEV (reference sequence). Trimming took off 1 base at V and 5 bases at J, with 8 bases between the two ends.

The rearrangement joins TRBV6-2 or TRBV6-3 to TRBJ1-5, with TRBD1 matching 8 bases. The CDR3 runs to 15 residues. Trimming cost V 7 bases and J 2 bases; bases outside gene matches: 7. Germline loops: CDR1 MNHEY, CDR2 SVGEGT. The CDR3 spells CASTGGAGGNQPQHF. The CDR3 DNA reads as TGTGCCAGCACAGGGGGCGCAGGGGGCAATCAGCCCCAGCATTTT.

This clonotype has ten or more counts. The V call is TRBV14, the J call TRBJ2-4; D may be TRBD1 or TRBD2 (5 bases each). The CDR3 has 14 amino acids. The germline V gene encodes CDR1 SGHDN and CDR2 FVKESK. Trimming left V 4 bases short and J 8 bases short, with 15 bases between. CDR3 sequence (DNA): TGTGCCAGCAGCCCAGCAGGGAGTCGATACATTCAGTACTTC. It codes for CASSPAGSRYIQYF.